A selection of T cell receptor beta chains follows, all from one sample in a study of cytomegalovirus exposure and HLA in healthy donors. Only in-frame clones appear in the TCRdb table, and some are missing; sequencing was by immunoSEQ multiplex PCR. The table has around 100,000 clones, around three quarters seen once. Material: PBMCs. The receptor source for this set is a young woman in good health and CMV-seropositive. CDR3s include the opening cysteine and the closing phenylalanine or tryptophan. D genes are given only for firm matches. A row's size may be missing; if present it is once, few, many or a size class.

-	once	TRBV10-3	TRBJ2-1	CAISESSEPYNEQFF	TGTGCCATCAGTGAGTCAAGCGAGCCCTACAATGAGCAGTTCTTC
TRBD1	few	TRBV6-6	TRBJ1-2	CASSLGTGPNGYTF	TGTGCCAGCAGTTTGGGGACAGGGCCGAATGGCTACACCTTC
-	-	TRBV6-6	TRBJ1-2	CASSRFSQGSSGYTF	TGTGCCAGCAGTCGATTCTCCCAGGGAAGTTCTGGCTACACCTTC
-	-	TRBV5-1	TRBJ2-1	CASSLVLLSGFYNEQFF	TGCGCCAGCAGCTTGGTACTCTTATCAGGCTTCTACAATGAGCAGTTCTTC
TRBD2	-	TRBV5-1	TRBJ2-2	CASTASGKEDTGELFF	TGCGCCAGCACCGCTAGCGGGAAGGAGGACACCGGGGAGCTGTTTTTT
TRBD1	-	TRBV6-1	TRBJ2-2	CASSETRGRIGELFF	TGTGCCAGCAGTGAAACGAGGGGGCGGATCGGGGAGCTGTTTTTT
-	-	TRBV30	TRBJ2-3	CARGAGTDTQYF	TGTGCCCGGGGTGCAGGCACAGATACGCAGTATTTT
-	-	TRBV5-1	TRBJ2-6	CASRESVGSAGANVLTF	TGCGCCAGCAGGGAGTCGGTAGGTTCGGCTGGGGCCAACGTCCTGACTTTC
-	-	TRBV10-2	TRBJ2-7	CASSEVAAYEQYF	TGCGCCAGCAGTGAGGTGGCAGCCTACGAGCAGTACTTC
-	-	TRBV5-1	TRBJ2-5	CASSLVSLEETQYF	TGCGCCAGCAGCTTGGTATCACTTGAAGAGACCCAGTACTTC
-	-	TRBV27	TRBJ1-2	CASSLLGADGYTF	TGTGCCAGCAGTTTATTGGGGGCTGATGGCTACACCTTC
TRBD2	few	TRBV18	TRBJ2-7	CASSPLGLAGAEQYF	TGTGCCAGCTCACCACTAGGACTAGCGGGAGCCGAGCAGTACTTC
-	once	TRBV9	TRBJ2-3	CASSVVQGLDTQYF	TGTGCCAGCAGCGTAGTACAGGGATTAGATACGCAGTATTTT
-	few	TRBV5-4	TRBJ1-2	CASSLAGNYGYTF	TGTGCCAGCAGCTTGGCAGGGAACTATGGCTACACCTTC
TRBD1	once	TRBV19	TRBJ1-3	CATSIVGGLLDSGNTIYF	TGTGCCACTAGTATAGTAGGGGGCTTACTTGACTCTGGAAACACCATATATTTT
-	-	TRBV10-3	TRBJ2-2	CAISGRQTQETGELFF	TGTGCCATCAGTGGGAGACAGACACAAGAGACCGGGGAGCTGTTTTTT
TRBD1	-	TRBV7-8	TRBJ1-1	CASSEDRVNTEAFF	TGTGCCAGCAGCGAGGACAGGGTAAACACTGAAGCTTTCTTT
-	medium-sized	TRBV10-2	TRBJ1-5	CASSGSGRGNQPQHF	TGCGCCAGCAGTGGATCAGGGAGGGGCAATCAGCCCCAGCATTTT
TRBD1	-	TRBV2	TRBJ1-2	CASKDQGQTNYGYTF	TGTGCCAGCAAGGACCAGGGACAGACTAACTATGGCTACACCTTC
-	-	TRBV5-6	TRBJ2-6	CASSLEDTWANVLTF	TGTGCCAGCAGCTTGGAGGACACCTGGGCCAACGTCCTGACTTTC
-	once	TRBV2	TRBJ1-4	CASWRALNEKLFF	TGTGCCAGCTGGAGGGCCCTGAATGAAAAACTGTTTTTT
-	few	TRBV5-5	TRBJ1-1	CASSLAAGSNTEAFF	TGTGCCAGCAGCTTGGCGGCCGGGTCTAACACTGAAGCTTTCTTT
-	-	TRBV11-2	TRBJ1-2	CASSLGHLYGYTF	TGTGCCAGCAGCTTGGGACACCTCTATGGCTACACCTTC
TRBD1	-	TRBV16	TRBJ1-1	CASSPQGGTEAFF	TGTGCCAGCAGCCCGCAGGGGGGCACTGAAGCTTTCTTT
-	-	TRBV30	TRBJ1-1	CACKWGGSTEAFF	TGTGCCTGCAAATGGGGGGGGTCTACTGAAGCTTTCTTT
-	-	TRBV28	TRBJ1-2	CASRPPIVNGYTF	TGTGCCAGCAGGCCCCCGATAGTTAATGGCTACACCTTC
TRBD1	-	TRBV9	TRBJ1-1	CASSDRDRGLVAEAFF	TGTGCCAGCAGCGACCGGGACAGGGGGCTTGTCGCTGAAGCTTTCTTT
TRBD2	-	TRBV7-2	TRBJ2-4	CASNPEGTSGRDIQYF	TGTGCCAGCAACCCTGAGGGTACTAGCGGGAGAGACATTCAGTACTTC
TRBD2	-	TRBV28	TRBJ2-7	CASSLGTRVREQYF	TGTGCCAGCAGTTTAGGGACTAGGGTGCGCGAGCAGTACTTC
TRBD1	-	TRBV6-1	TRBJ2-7	CASRWGQGAGEQYF	TGTGCCAGCAGATGGGGACAGGGGGCTGGCGAGCAGTACTTC
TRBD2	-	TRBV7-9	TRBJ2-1	CASSLRSMAGVSSYNEQFF	TGTGCCAGCAGCTTACGATCGATGGCGGGGGTAAGCTCCTACAATGAGCAGTTCTTC
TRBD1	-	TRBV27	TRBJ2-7	CASSLKDRYYEQYF	TGTGCCAGCAGTCTCAAGGACAGGTACTACGAGCAGTACTTC
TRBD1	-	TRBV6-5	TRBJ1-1	CASSTTGSLEAFF	TGTGCCAGCAGTACGACAGGGAGTCTTGAAGCTTTCTTT
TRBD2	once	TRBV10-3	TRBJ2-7	CAISERKGTSGRDEQYF	TGTGCCATCAGTGAAAGAAAGGGAACTAGCGGGAGGGACGAGCAGTACTTC
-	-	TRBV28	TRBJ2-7	CASSLGRVKHEQYF	TGTGCCAGCAGTTTGGGCAGGGTGAAACACGAGCAGTACTTC
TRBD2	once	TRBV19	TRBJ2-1	CASNWGSGIRNEQFF	TGTGCCAGTAACTGGGGTAGCGGGATTCGTAATGAGCAGTTCTTC
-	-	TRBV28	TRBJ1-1	CASSSQRYRNTEAFF	TGTGCCAGCAGTTCACAAAGGTACAGAAACACTGAAGCTTTCTTT
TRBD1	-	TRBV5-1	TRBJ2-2	CASSLPGQPGELFF	TGCGCCAGCAGCTTGCCGGGACAGCCGGGGGAGCTGTTTTTT
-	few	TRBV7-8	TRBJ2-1	CASCRTGGSYNEQFF	TGTGCCAGCTGCCGCACCGGAGGCTCCTACAATGAGCAGTTCTTC
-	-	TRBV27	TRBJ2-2	CASSIMASSGELFF	TGTGCCAGCAGTATAATGGCTAGCTCGGGGGAGCTGTTTTTT
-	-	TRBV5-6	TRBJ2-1	CASSLGRRYNEQFF	TGTGCCAGCAGCTTGGGCCGGAGGTATAATGAGCAGTTCTTC
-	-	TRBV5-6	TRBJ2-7	CASSPRLWYEQYF	TGTGCCAGCAGCCCGCGGTTGTGGTACGAGCAGTACTTC
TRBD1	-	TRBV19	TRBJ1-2	CASSITQGDYGYTF	TGTGCCAGTAGTATAACCCAGGGGGACTATGGCTACACCTTC